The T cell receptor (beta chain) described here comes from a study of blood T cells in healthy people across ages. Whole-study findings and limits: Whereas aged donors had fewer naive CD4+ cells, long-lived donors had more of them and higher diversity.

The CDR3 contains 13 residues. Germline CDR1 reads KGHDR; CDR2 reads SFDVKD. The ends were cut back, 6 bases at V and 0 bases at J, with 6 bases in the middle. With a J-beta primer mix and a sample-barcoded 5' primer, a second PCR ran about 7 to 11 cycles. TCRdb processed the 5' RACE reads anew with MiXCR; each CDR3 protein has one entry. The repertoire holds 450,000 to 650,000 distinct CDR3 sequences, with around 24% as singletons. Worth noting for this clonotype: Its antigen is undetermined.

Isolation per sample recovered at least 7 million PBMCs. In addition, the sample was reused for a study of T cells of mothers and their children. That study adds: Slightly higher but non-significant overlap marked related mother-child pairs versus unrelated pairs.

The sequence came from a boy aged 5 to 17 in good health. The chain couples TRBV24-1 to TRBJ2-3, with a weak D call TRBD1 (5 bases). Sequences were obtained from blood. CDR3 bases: TGTGCCACCAGTAGACAGAGCACAGATACGCAGTATTTT. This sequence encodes CATSRQSTDTQYF.